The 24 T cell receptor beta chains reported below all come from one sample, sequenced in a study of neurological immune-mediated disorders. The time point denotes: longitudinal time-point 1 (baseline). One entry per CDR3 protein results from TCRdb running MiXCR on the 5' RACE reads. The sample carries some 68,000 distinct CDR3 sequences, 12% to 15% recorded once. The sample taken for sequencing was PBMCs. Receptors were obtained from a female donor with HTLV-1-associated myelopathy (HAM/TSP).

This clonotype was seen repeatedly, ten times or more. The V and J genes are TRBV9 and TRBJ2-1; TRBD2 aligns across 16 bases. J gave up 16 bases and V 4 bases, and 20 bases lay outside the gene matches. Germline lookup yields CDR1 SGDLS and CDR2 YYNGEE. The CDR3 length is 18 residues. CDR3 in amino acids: CASSPQWIGTSGGARQFF. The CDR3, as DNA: TGTGCCAGCAGCCCACAATGGATCGGGACTAGCGGGGGGGCCCGTCAATTCTTC.

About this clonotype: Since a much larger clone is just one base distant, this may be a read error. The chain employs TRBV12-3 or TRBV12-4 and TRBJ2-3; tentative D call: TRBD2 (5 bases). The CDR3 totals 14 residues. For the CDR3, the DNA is TGTGCCAGCCGTGAGACCTCTAGCACATATACGCAGTATTTT. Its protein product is CASRETSSTYTQYF.

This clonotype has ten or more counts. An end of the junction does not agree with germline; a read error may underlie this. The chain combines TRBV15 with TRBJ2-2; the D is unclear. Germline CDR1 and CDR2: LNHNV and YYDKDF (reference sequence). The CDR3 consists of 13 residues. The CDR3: CATSREDTGELFF. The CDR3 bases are TGTGCTACCAGCAGAGAAGACACCGGGGAGCTGTTTTTT.

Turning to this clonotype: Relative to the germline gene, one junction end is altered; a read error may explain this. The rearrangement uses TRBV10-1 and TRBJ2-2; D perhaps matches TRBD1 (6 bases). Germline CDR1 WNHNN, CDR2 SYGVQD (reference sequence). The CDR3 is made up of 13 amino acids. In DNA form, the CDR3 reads TGTGCCAGCAGGGGCCCGAACACCGGGGAGATGTTTTTT. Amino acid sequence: CASRGPNTGEMFF.

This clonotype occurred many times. The chain's CDR3 is CASSWAVTYEQYF. CDR3 coding DNA: TGTGCCAGCAGTTGGGCAGTAACCTACGAGCAGTACTTC. The V gene is TRBV27, the J gene TRBJ2-7; unclear D gene. The CDR3 is 13 residues long. Trimming removed 4 bases from V and 2 bases from J, with 9 bases in between. CDR1 is MNHEY and CDR2 is SMNVEV in the germline V gene (reference sequence).

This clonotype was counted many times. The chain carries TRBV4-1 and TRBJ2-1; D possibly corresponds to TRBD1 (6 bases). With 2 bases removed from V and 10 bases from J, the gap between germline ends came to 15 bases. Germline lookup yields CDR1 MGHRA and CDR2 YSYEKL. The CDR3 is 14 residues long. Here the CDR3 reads CASSQQGTGTEQFF. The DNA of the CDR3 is TGCGCCAGCAGCCAACAAGGGACGGGGACAGAGCAGTTCTTC.

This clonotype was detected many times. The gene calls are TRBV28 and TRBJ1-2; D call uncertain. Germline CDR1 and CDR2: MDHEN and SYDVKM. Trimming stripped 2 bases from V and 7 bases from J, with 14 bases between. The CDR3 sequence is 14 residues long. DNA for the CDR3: TGTGCCAGCAGTTTAGCCAGCCTGGGGAGTGGCTACACCTTC. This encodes CASSLASLGSGYTF.

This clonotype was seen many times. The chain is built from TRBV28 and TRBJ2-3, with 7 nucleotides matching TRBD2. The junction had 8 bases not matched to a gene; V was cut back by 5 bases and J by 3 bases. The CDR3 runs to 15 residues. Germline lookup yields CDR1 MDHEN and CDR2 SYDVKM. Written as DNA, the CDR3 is TGTGCCAGCAGTGTACGCGCCGGGAGGACAGATACGCAGTATTTT. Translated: CASSVRAGRTDTQYF.

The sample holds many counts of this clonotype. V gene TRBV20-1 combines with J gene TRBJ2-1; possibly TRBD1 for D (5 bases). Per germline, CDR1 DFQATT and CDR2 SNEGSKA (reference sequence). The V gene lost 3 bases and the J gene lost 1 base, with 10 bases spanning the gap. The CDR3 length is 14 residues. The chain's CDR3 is CSARSGSSYNEQFF. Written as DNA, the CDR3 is TGCAGTGCTAGGTCAGGGTCATCCTACAATGAGCAGTTCTTC.

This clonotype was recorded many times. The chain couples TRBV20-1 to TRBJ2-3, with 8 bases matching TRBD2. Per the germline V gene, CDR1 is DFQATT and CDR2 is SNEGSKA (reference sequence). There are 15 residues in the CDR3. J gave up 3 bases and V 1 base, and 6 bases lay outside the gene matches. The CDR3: CSARGPGGRTDTQYF. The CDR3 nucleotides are TGCAGTGCTAGAGGCCCGGGGGGGCGAACAGATACGCAGTATTTT.

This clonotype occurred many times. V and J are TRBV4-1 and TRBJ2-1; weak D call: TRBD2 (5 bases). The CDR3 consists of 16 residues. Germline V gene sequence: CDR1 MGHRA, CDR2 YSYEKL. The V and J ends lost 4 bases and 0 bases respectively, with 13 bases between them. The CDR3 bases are TGCGCCAGCAGCCCCTCAGGCGGGTTCTCCTACAATGAGCAGTTCTTC. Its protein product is CASSPSGGFSYNEQFF.

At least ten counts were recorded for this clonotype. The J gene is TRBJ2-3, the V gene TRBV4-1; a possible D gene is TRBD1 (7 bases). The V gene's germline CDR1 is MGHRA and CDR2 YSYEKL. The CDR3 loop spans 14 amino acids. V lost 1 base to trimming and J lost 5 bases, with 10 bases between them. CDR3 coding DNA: TGCGCCAGCAGCCAAGGCCAGGGGGGAGATACGCAGTATTTT. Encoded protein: CASSQGQGGDTQYF.

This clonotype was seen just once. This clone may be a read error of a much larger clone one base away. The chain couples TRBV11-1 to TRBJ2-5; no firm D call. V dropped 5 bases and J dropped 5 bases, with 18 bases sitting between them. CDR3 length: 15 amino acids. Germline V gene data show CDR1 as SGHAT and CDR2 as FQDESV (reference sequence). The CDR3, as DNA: TGTGCCAGCAGCGCTTCGAGACGATTTGGCGAGACCCAGTACTTC. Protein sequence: CASSASRRFGETQYF. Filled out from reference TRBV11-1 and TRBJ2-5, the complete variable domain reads EAEVAQSPRYKITEKSQAVAFWCDPISGHATLYWYRQILGQGPELLVQFQDESVVDDSQLPKDRFSAERLKGVDSTLKIQPAELGDSAMYLCASSASRRFGETQYFGPGTRLLVL.

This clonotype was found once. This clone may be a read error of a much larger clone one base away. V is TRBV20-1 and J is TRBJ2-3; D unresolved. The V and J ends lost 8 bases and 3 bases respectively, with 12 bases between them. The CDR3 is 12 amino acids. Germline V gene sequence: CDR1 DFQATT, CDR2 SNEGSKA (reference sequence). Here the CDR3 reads CSSKEKTDTQYF. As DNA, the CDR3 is TGCAGTTCGAAAGAAAAAACAGATACGCAGTATTTT.

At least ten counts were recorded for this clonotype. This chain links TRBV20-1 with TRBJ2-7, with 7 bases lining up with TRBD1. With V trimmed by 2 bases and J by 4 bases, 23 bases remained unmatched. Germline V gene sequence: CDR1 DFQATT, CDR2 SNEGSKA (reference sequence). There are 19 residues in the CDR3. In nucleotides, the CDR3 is TGCAGTGCTAGAATTTGGTCTTCTTTATCCGGGACAGCAAATTACGAGCAGTACTTC. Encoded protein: CSARIWSSLSGTANYEQYF.

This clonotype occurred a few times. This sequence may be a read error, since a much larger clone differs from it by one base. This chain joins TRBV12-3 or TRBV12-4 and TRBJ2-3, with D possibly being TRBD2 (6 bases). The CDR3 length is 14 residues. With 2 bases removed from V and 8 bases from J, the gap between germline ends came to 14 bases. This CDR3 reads CASSLSGTAGTQYF. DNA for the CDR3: TGTGCCAGCAGTTTATCTGGGACTGCAGGTACGCAGTATTTT.

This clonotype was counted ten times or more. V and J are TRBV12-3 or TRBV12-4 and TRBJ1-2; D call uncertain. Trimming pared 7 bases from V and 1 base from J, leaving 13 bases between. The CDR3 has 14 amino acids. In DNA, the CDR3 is TGTGCCAGCACCCCTCATGGGGATAACTATGGCTACACCTTC. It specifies CASTPHGDNYGYTF.

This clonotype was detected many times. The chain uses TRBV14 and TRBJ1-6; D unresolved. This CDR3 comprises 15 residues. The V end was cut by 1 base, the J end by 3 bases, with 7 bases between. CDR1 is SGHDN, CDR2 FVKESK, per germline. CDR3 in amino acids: CASSQGRFYNSPLHF. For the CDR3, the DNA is TGTGCCAGCAGCCAAGGACGGTTCTATAATTCACCCCTCCACTTT.

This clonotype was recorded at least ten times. The CDR3, as DNA: TGCAGTGCTAGAGGTACAGGGAACTACGAGCAGTACTTC. Its translation is CSARGTGNYEQYF. The chain combines TRBV20-1 with TRBJ2-7, with D perhaps TRBD1 (6 bases). V was cut by 1 base and J by 3 bases, with 10 bases left in between. Germline V gene data show CDR1 as DFQATT and CDR2 as SNEGSKA (reference sequence). This CDR3 has 13 amino acids.

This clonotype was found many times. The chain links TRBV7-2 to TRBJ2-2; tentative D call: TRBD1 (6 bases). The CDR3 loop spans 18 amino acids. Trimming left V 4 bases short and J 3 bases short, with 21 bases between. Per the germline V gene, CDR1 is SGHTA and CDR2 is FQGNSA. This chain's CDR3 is CASSSFPKQGGDTGELFF. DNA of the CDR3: TGTGCCAGCAGCTCTTTTCCCAAACAGGGTGGCGACACCGGGGAGCTGTTTTTT.

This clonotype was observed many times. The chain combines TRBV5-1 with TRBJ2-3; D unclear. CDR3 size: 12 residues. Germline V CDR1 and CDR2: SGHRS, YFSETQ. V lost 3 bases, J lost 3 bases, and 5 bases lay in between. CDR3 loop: CASSYTTDTQYF. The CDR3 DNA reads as TGCGCCAGCAGCTATACAACAGATACGCAGTATTTT.

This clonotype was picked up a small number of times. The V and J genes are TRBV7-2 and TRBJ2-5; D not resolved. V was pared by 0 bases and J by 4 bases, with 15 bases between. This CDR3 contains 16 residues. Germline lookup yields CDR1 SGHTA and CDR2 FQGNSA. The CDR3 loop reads CASSLAGSPRTETQYF. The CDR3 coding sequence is TGTGCCAGCAGCTTAGCAGGGTCCCCCCGAACAGAGACCCAGTACTTC. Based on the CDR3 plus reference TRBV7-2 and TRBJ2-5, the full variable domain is GAGVSQSPSNKVTEKGKDVELRCDPISGHTALYWYRQSLGQGLEFLIYFQGNSAPDKSGLPSDRFSAERTGGSVSTLTIQRTQQEDSAVYLCASSLAGSPRTETQYFGPGTRLLVL.

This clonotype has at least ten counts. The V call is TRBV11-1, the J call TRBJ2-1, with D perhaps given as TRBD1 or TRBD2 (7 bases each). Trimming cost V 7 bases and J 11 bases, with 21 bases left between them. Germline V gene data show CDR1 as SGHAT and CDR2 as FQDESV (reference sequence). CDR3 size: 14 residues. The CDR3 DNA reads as TGTGCCAGCAATGAAGGGCAGGGGGGGCAAAAGCAGTTCTTC. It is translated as CASNEGQGGQKQFF.

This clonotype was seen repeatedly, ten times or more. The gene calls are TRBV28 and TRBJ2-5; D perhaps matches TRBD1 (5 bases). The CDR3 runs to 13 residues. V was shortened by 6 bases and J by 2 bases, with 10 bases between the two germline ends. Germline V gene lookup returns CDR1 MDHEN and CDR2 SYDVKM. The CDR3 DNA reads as TGTGCCAGCAGCCCCCAGGGACAAGAGACCCAGTACTTC. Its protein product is CASSPQGQETQYF.